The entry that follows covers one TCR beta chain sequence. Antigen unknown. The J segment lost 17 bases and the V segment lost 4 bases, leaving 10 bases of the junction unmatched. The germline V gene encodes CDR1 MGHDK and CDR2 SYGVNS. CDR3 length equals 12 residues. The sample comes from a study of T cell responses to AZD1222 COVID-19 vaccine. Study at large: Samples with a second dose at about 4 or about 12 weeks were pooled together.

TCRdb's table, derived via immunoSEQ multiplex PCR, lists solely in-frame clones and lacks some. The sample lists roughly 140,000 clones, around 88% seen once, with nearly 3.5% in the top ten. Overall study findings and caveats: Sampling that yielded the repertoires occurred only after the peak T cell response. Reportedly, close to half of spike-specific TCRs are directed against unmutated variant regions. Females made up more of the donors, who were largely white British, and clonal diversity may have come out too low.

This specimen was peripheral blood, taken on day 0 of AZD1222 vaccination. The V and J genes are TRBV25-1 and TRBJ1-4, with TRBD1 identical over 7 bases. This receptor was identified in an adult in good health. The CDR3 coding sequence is TGTGCCAGCAGTGGACCTACAGGGGTATGTTTTTTT. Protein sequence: CASSGPTGVCFF.